This T cell receptor beta chain appears in the sequencing data of a study of ipilimumab plus nivolumab after autologous stem cell transplantation. Overall study: The DLBCL group included primary refractory and relapsed cases. Study-wide results and caveats: Authors suggest TCR repertoire, Treg phenotype and gut microbiota support further study.

As to this clone: Its antigen is undetermined.

Patients got ipilimumab 1 mg/kg beginning 14 to 28 days post-transplant. Patients received nivolumab 3 mg/kg at weeks 1, 4, 7, 10, then fortnightly to week 26. Trimming cost V 2 bases and J 8 bases, with 8 bases left between them. There are 12 residues in the CDR3. Germline V gene lookup returns CDR1 SGHRS and CDR2 YFSETQ. Sequenced by immunoSEQ multiplex PCR; TCRdb stores in-frame clones only, minus some. Of under 30,000 clones detected, around 83% appear once; the ten largest clones hold less than 5.5%. Here the sequenced sample was PBMCs, taken in a trial of ipilimumab plus nivolumab as post-transplant consolidation. The rearrangement uses TRBV5-1 and TRBJ2-1; D is perhaps TRBD1 (5 bases). This receptor was obtained from a male donor with diffuse large B-cell lymphoma. CDR3 nucleotide sequence: TGCGCCAGCAGCTTCCAGGGCGATGAGCAGTTCTTC. Its translation is CASSFQGDEQFF.